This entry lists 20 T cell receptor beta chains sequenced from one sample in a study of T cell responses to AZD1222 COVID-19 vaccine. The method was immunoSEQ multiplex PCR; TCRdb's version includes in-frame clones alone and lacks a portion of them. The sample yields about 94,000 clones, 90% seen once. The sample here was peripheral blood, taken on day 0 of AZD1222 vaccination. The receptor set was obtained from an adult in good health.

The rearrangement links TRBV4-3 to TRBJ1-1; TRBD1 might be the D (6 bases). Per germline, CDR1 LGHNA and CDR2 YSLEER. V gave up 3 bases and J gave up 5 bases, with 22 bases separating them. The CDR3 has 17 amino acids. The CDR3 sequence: CASSQRRTGKEWTEAFF. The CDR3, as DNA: TGCGCCAGCAGCCAGCGCCGAACAGGGAAGGAGTGGACTGAAGCTTTCTTT.

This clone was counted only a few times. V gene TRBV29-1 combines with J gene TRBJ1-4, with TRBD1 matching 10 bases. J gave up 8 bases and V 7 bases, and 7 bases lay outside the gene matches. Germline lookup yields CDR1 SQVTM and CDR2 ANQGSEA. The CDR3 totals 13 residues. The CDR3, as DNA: TGCAGCGCCTCGGACAGGGGGTCCGAAAAACTGTTTTTT. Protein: CSASDRGSEKLFF.

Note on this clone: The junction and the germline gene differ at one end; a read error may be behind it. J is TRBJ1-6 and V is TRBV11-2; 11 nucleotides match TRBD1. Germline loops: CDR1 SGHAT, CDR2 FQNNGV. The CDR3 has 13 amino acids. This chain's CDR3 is CASSLVDRGLLYF. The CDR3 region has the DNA TGTGCCAGCAGCCTTGTGGACAGGGGGCTCCTGTACTTT. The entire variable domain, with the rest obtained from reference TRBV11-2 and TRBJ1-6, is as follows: EAGVAQSPRYKIIEKRQSVAFWCNPISGHATLYWYQQILGQGPKLLIQFQNNGVVDDSQLPKDRFSAERLKGVDSTLKIQPAKLEDSAVYLCASSLVDRGLLYFGNGTRLTVT.

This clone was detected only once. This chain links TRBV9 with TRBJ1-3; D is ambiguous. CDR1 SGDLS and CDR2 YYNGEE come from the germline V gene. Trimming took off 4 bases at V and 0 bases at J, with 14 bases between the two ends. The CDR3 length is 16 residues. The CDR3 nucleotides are TGTGCCAGCAGCTTCGGACCGCCGTACTCTGGAAACACCATATATTTT. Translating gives CASSFGPPYSGNTIYF. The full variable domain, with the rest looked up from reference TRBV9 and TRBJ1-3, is DSGVTQTPKHLITATGQRVTLRCSPRSGDLSVYWYQQSLDQGLQFLIQYYNGEERAKGNILERFSAQQFPDLHSELNLSSLELGDSALYFCASSFGPPYSGNTIYFGEGSWLTVV.

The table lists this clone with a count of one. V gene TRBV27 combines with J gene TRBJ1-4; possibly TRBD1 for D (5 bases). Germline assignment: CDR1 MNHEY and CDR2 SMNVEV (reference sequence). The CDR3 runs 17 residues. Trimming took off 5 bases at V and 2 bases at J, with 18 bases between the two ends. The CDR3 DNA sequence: TGTGCCAGCAGTCCTGCGAGGGGAGCCGCGACTAATGAAAAACTGTTTTTT. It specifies CASSPARGAATNEKLFF.

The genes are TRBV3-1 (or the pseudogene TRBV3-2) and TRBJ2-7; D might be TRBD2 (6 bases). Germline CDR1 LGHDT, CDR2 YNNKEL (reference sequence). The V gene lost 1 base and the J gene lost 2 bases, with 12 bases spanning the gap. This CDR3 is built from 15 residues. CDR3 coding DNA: TGTGCCAGCAGCCAAGGGCGGGACGGAGCCTACGAGCAGTACTTC. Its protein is CASSQGRDGAYEQYF.

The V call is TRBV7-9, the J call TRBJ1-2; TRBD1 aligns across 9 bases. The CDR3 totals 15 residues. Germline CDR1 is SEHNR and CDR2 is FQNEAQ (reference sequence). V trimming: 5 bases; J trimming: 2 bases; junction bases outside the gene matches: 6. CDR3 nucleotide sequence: TGTGCCAGCAGCCCTAGGGACAGGGAAAACTATGGCTACACCTTC. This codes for CASSPRDRENYGYTF.

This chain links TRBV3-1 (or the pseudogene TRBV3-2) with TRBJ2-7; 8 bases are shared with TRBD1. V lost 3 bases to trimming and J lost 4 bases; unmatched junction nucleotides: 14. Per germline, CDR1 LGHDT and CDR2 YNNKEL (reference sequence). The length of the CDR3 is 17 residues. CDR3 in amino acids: CASSQRAYRDRHYEQYF. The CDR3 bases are TGTGCCAGCAGCCAGAGGGCTTACCGGGACAGGCATTACGAGCAGTACTTC.

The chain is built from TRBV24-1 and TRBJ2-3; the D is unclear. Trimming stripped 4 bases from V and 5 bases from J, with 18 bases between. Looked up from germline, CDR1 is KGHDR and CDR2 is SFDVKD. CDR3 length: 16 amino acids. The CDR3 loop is CATSDPRGLEKDTQYF. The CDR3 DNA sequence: TGTGCCACCAGTGACCCCCGAGGCCTGGAAAAAGATACGCAGTATTTT.

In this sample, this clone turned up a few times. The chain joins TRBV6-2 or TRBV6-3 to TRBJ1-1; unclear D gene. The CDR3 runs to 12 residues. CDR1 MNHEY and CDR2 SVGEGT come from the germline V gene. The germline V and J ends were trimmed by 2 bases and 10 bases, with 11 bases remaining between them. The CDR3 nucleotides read TGTGCCAGCAGTTACACGAGTCGTATAGCTTTCTTT. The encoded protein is CASSYTSRIAFF.

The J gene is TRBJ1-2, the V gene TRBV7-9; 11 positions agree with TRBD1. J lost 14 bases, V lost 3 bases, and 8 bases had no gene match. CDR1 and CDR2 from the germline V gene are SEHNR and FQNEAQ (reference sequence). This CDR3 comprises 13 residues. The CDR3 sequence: CASSFRDRGANTF. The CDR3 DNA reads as TGTGCCAGCAGCTTCCGGGACAGGGGGGCAAATACCTTC.

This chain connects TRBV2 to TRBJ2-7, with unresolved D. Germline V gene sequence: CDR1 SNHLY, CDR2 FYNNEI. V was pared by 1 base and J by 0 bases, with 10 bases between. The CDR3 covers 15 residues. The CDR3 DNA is TGTGCCAGCAGTGAAGACTACCTGAGCTCCTACGAGCAGTACTTC. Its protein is CASSEDYLSSYEQYF.

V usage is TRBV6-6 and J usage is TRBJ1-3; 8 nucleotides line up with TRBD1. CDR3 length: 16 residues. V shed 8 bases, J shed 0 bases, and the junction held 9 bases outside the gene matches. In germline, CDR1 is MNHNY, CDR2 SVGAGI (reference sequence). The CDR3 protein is CASQGQGSTSGNTIYF. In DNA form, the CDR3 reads TGTGCCAGCCAAGGACAGGGAAGTACCTCTGGAAACACCATATATTTT.

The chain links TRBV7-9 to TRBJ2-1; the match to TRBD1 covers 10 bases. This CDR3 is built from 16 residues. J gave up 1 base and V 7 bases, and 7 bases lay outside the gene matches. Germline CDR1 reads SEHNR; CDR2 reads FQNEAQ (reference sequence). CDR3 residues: CASTLTGQGSYNEQFF. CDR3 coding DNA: TGTGCCAGCACATTGACGGGACAGGGGTCCTACAATGAGCAGTTCTTC.

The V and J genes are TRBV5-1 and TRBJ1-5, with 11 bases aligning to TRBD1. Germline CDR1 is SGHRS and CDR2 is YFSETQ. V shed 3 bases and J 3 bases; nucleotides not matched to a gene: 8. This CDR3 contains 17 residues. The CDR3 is CASSWVGTGGINQPQHF. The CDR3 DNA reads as TGCGCCAGCAGCTGGGTAGGGACAGGGGGTATCAATCAGCCCCAGCATTTT.

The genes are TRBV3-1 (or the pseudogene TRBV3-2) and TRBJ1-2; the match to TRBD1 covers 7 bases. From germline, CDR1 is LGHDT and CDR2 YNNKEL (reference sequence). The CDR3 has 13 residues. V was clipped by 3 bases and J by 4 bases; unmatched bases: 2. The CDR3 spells CASSQGTVYGYTF. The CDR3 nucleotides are TGTGCCAGCAGCCAGGGGACAGTCTATGGCTACACCTTC.

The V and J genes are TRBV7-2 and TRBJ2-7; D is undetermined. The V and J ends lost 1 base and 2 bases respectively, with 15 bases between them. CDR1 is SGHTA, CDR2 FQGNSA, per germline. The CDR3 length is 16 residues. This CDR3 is CASSLEGVTRAYEQYF. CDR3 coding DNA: TGTGCCAGCAGCTTAGAGGGTGTCACCCGTGCCTACGAGCAGTACTTC.

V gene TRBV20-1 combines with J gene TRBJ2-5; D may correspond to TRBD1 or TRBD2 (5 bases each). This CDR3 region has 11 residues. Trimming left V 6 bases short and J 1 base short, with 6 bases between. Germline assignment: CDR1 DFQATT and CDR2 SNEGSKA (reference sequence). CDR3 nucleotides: TGCAGTGCCGGGACCCAAGAGACCCAGTACTTC. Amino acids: CSAGTQETQYF.

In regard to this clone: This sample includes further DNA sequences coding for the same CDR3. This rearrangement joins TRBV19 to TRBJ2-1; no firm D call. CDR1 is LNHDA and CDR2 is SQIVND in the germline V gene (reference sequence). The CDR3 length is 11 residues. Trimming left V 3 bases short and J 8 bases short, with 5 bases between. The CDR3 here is CASSIGDEQFF. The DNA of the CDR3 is TGTGCCAGTAGTATTGGGGATGAGCAGTTCTTC.

CDR3 sequence reads: CASSQASEQYF. In nucleotides, the CDR3 is TGTGCCAGCAGTCAGGCGTCCGAGCAGTACTTC. This chain links TRBV6-2 or TRBV6-3 with TRBJ2-7; D uncertain. CDR1 is MNHEY and CDR2 is SVGEGT in the germline V gene. The CDR3 has 11 residues. V was pared by 5 bases and J by 6 bases, with 8 bases between.